These 11 T cell receptor beta chains originate from one sample sequenced in a study of shared clonotypes between healthy human individuals. The protocol was immunoSEQ multiplex PCR, while the TCRdb copy is restricted to in-frame clones and leaves out a portion. This table holds a few hundred thousand clones, less than 98% found once. Material for sequencing was naive CD4+ T cells sorted from blood. Sample subset: CD45RA+ positively selected. These receptors all stem from a woman aged 30 to 39 in good health.

This chain links TRBV19 with TRBJ2-5, with 11 positions matching TRBD2. Germline CDR1 reads LNHDA; CDR2 reads SQIVND (reference sequence). The CDR3 is made up of 16 amino acids. Unmatched junction bases numbered 13, after V lost 8 bases and J lost 5 bases. The chain's CDR3 is CASSDGLAGGVETQYF. In DNA, the CDR3 is TGTGCCAGTTCTGACGGCCTAGCGGGAGGTGTTGAGACCCAGTACTTC.

This chain links TRBV27 with TRBJ2-6; the D call may be TRBD1 or TRBD2 (5 bases each). Germline V gives CDR1 MNHEY, CDR2 SMNVEV (reference sequence). The V end was cut by 4 bases, the J end by 1 base, with 32 bases between. This CDR3 spans 23 amino acids. The CDR3 DNA is TGTGCCAGCAGTTGGGGAGTCGGCAGGGCCGGTCTCAGCTACCTTTCTGGGGCCAACGTCCTGACTTTC. Translated: CASSWGVGRAGLSYLSGANVLTF.

V is TRBV7-8 and J is TRBJ2-7, with a possible D match to TRBD2 (5 bases). Per the germline V gene, CDR1 is SGHVS and CDR2 is FQNEAQ. The CDR3 totals 15 residues. The V end was cut by 5 bases, the J end by 6 bases, with 20 bases between. DNA for the CDR3: TGTGCCAGCAGCGAAAGGTTAGCGATACGAGGCGAGCAGTACTTC. This translates into CASSERLAIRGEQYF.

This chain connects TRBV10-3 to TRBJ1-2, with no clear D. This CDR3 is built from 16 residues. The ends were cut back, 3 bases at V and 4 bases at J, with 18 bases in the middle. Germline V gives CDR1 ENHRY, CDR2 SYGVKD. In nucleotides, the CDR3 is TGTGCCATCAGTGATTACCCGGGCCAGAGGACCTATGGCTACACCTTC. It specifies CAISDYPGQRTYGYTF.

The chain uses TRBV5-1 and TRBJ1-2; D perhaps matches TRBD1 (6 bases). Trimming took 1 base from V and 3 from J, leaving 10 bases between them. Germline CDR1 is SGHRS and CDR2 is YFSETQ. The CDR3 runs to 14 residues. The CDR3 DNA is TGCGCCAGCAGCTTGCCAGGGGATGACTATGGCTACACCTTC. Amino acid sequence: CASSLPGDDYGYTF.

The J gene is TRBJ2-1, the V gene TRBV19; TRBD1 agrees at 9 bases. Per the germline V gene, CDR1 is LNHDA and CDR2 is SQIVND (reference sequence). The trim removed 4 bases at V and 5 bases at J, leaving 9 bases unmatched. The CDR3 is 16 amino acids. CDR3 loop: CASSNQQGAPNNEQFF. The CDR3 DNA follows: TGTGCCAGTAGTAACCAACAGGGGGCGCCCAACAATGAGCAGTTCTTC.

The genes are TRBV6-1 and TRBJ2-7; D may correspond to TRBD1 or TRBD2 (5 bases each). CDR3 size: 15 residues. Trimming took off 6 bases at V and 5 bases at J, with 20 bases between the two ends. Per germline, CDR1 MNHNS and CDR2 SASEGT. The CDR3 spells CASRAAEGPYHEQYF. CDR3 coding DNA: TGTGCCAGCAGGGCAGCCGAGGGACCGTATCACGAGCAGTACTTC.

The J gene is TRBJ2-4, the V gene TRBV10-2; 7 nucleotides align to TRBD2. J was trimmed by 0 bases and V by 1 base; bases with no gene match: 3. There are 16 residues in the CDR3. Germline values: CDR1 WSHSY, CDR2 SAAADI. The CDR3 here is CASSELAGLAKNIQYF. For the CDR3, the DNA is TGCGCCAGCAGTGAGTTAGCGGGCCTAGCCAAAAACATTCAGTACTTC.

This rearrangement joins TRBV28 to TRBJ1-2; a weak D match, TRBD1 (5 bases). Germline loops: CDR1 MDHEN, CDR2 SYDVKM. This CDR3 spans 13 amino acids. The V and J ends lost 7 bases and 4 bases respectively, with 13 bases between them. The CDR3 DNA reads TGTGCCAGCACGAGGGGAGTAGGCTATGGCTACACCTTC. Translation: CASTRGVGYGYTF.

The chain is built from TRBV5-6 and TRBJ1-1; D is ambiguous. The germline V gene encodes CDR1 SGHDT and CDR2 YYEEEE. V gave up 0 bases and J gave up 12 bases, with 15 bases separating them. The CDR3 is 13 amino acids. CDR3: CASSLGAWERTFF. The DNA of the CDR3 is TGTGCCAGCAGCTTGGGGGCTTGGGAGAGGACTTTCTTT.

V and J are TRBV7-9 and TRBJ1-5; a possible D gene is TRBD1 (5 bases). The germline V and J ends were trimmed by 1 base and 0 bases, with 10 bases remaining between them. The CDR3 has 16 residues. The V gene's germline CDR1 is SEHNR and CDR2 FQNEAQ (reference sequence). The CDR3 loop is CASSLGGKGSNQPQHF. The DNA of the CDR3 is TGTGCCAGCAGCTTAGGGGGGAAAGGTAGCAATCAGCCCCAGCATTTT.